This T cell receptor beta chain came from a study of shared clonotypes between healthy human individuals. CDR1 is SGDLS and CDR2 is YYNGEE in the germline V gene. With V trimmed by 2 bases and J by 0 bases, 8 bases remained unmatched. The CDR3 consists of 16 residues. TCRdb's copy holds only in-frame clones and misses some; the assay was immunoSEQ multiplex PCR. The table records about 2 million clones, about 95% of them present only once. Terminally differentiated effector memory CD45RA+ cells were excluded by CCR7 positive selection of CD45RO-negative cells. The TCR was taken from a man aged 18 to 35 in good health. This rearrangement joins TRBV9 to TRBJ2-7; 7 bases line up with TRBD1. The material sequenced was naive CD8+ T cells sorted from blood. The CDR3 is CASSVDRDRPSYEQYF. The CDR3 coding sequence is TGTGCCAGCAGCGTTGACCGGGACAGACCCTCCTACGAGCAGTACTTC. Using reference TRBV9 and TRBJ2-7 for the parts outside the CDR3, the full variable domain is DSGVTQTPKHLITATGQRVTLRCSPRSGDLSVYWYQQSLDQGLQFLIQYYNGEERAKGNILERFSAQQFPDLHSELNLSSLELGDSALYFCASSVDRDRPSYEQYFGPGTRLTVT.